A single T cell receptor beta chain is shown here with its context. In its sample, this clone comes out as medium-sized (0.01 to 0.1%). Its binding antigen is unknown. No base qualities exist here, and no much larger clone lies one base off it. No treatment had been received by any patient before thyroid surgery. Patient clinical samples collected from about 2011 to 2018 were retrospectively analysed using T-cell receptor beta sequencing. V lost 2 bases and J lost 5 bases, and the count of bases not matched to a germline gene is 9. The CDR3, cysteine through phenylalanine, is 16 amino acids long. Left in the record is the CDR3 DNA by itself, 48 bases read in frame from the first base. CDR1 MDHEN and CDR2 SYDVKM are derived from the germline V gene. Library preparation used PCR. TCRdb lists the instrument as Illumina HiSeq 4000. High-throughput sequencing was used to profile the TCR beta-chain CDR3 region of each patient. The original methods were these. Drawing on CDR3 differences between clinicopathological groups, the researchers built a classifier meant to tell apart patients with distant-metastatic papillary thyroid cancer. The Shannon index was used to measure repertoire diversity, and the Morisita-Horn index was used to measure how similar tumor and blood repertoires were. In TCRdb, the public reads were trimmed at Q25 with fastp and aligned with MiXCR, with productive beta chains retained. TCRdb's processing, not the authors', yielded these V and J calls. The sample has about 14,000 clones on record, around a quarter of them singletons. Around 8.6% of the sample lies in the top ten.

These data originate in a study of metastatic and nonmetastatic thyroid tumors (TCRdb year 2020). Describing the broader study: Repertoires were compared across peripheral blood and tumor or nodule tissue samples from malignant and benign thyroid patients. Broader findings and caveats from the paper: In both blood and tumor samples, TCR beta diversity was reported to be significantly higher in malignant tumors than in benign nodules.

The receptor's source is a female donor with papillary thyroid cancer or a benign thyroid nodule (not recorded which). Some clones in this sample may be carry-over from other donors' samples. The chain is encoded by TRBV28 joined to TRBJ2-3; 8 bases in the middle match TRBD2. Sequenced material: blood. The CDR3 protein: CASSLAGGGWQDTQYF. In nucleotides, the sequence is TGTGCCAGCAGTTTAGCGGGAGGTGGATGGCAAGATACGCAGTATTTT.